This is a list of T cell receptor beta chains from one sample in a study of T cells in Graves' hyperthyroidism and ophthalmopathy. TCRdb redid the calling of the multiplex PCR reads with MiXCR, one entry per CDR3 protein. The table has 300,000 to 450,000 distinct CDR3 sequences, 17% seen once. The sequenced material came from blood. The receptors originated from a woman aged 25 to 39 with Graves' hyperthyroidism that later progressed to Graves' ophthalmopathy. Both conserved end residues are part of each CDR3. A D gene is named only where the DNA matches it firmly. Clone size is given for some rows only: seen once, a few or many times, or a class if the clone is expanded.

J | V | size | D | DNA | CDR3
TRBJ1-1 | TRBV27 | few | NA | TGTGCCAGCAGTTCCCTCGGAGGGTGGGGCACTGAAGCTTTCTTT | CASSSLGGWGTEAFF
TRBJ2-5 | TRBV3-1 | many | NA | TGTGCCAGCAGCCAAGAACTCCTCCAAGAGACCCAGTACTTC | CASSQELLQETQYF
TRBJ2-3 | TRBV3-1 | many | NA | TGTGCCAGCAGCCAAGATTTGGATACGCAGTATTTT | CASSQDLDTQYF
TRBJ2-2 | TRBV14 | NA | NA | TGTGCCAGCAGCCAAGTACCCCGTTCGGGAGGGGAGCTGTTTTTT | CASSQVPRSGGELFF
TRBJ2-2 | TRBV28 | NA | NA | TGTGCCAGCAGTTTGTACAGGGTCAGTCTCACCGGGGAGCTGTTTTTT | CASSLYRVSLTGELFF
TRBJ2-6 | TRBV11-2 | NA | NA | TGTGCCAGCGGCTTCGCGAGCTTGATGAGGGGGGCCAACGTCCTGACTTTC | CASGFASLMRGANVLTF
TRBJ1-2 | TRBV5-1 | many | TRBD1 | TGCGCCAGCAGTCTCCCCCACCCGACAGGGGTTGATGGCTACACCTTC | CASSLPHPTGVDGYTF
TRBJ1-1 | TRBV12-3/TRBV12-4 | NA | TRBD1 | TGTGCCAACCACCCCTCCTCACCGGGACAGATAATGAACACTGAAGCTTTCTTT | CANHPSSPGQIMNTEAFF
TRBJ2-3 | TRBV24-1 | few | TRBD2 | TGTGCCACCAGTGATTTGCCCCTAGCGGGCCCGGTAGGAGATACGCAGTATTTT | CATSDLPLAGPVGDTQYF
TRBJ2-7 | TRBV6-5 | few | NA | TGTGCCAGCAGTTTAATAGCGGATTCCTACGAGCAGTACTTC | CASSLIADSYEQYF
TRBJ2-1 | TRBV15 | few | NA | TGTGCCACCAGCAAGGAACGGCTCGGTGAGCAGTTCTTC | CATSKERLGEQFF
TRBJ1-4 | TRBV5-1 | many | NA | TGCGCCAGCAGCTTGGCTCCAACTAATGAAAAACTGTTTTTT | CASSLAPTNEKLFF
TRBJ2-2 | TRBV30 | many | TRBD1 | TGTGCCTGGAAAAGACCAGGGGGAAGGAACACCGGGGAGCTGTTTTTT | CAWKRPGGRNTGELFF
TRBJ2-2 | TRBV7-8 | few | TRBD2 | TGTGCCAGCAGCCCAAGCGGGGGGGGTAACACCGGGGAGCTGTTTTTT | CASSPSGGGNTGELFF
TRBJ2-7 | TRBV20-1 | few | TRBD2 | TGCAGTGCTAGGAGAGTTACGGGGACTAGCGATAACTACGAGCAGTACTTC | CSARRVTGTSDNYEQYF
TRBJ2-5 | TRBV5-4 | many | NA | TGTGCCAGCAGCTTGGTAGATTTAGAGACCCAGTACTTC | CASSLVDLETQYF
TRBJ2-1 | TRBV3-1 | few | NA | TGTGCCAGCAGAGCGCTATTATACGACAATAATGAGCAGTTCTTC | CASRALLYDNNEQFF
TRBJ1-4 | TRBV6-1 | few | NA | TGTGCCAGCAGTTATTACGACGGCAATGAAAAACTGTTTTTT | CASSYYDGNEKLFF
TRBJ2-7 | TRBV24-1 | many | TRBD1 | TGTGCCACCAGTACAGGGGGCCCATCCTACGAGCAGTACTTC | CATSTGGPSYEQYF
TRBJ1-1 | TRBV20-1 | few | NA | TGCAGTGCTATGGCCCCAGCGGCCGGAACTGAAGCTTTCTTT | CSAMAPAAGTEAFF
TRBJ2-1 | TRBV9 | NA | NA | TGTGCCAGCAGCGCCCCAGCAAGTAGGTATGAGCAGTTCTTC | CASSAPASRYEQFF
TRBJ2-1 | TRBV20-1 | few | TRBD2 | TGCAGTGCCCGGACTAGCGGGAGGGCCGATGAGCAGTTCTTC | CSARTSGRADEQFF
TRBJ1-4 | TRBV4-1 | few | NA | TGCGCCAGCAGCCAAGTTGACCGAGTTCTGTTTTTT | CASSQVDRVLFF
TRBJ1-1 | TRBV3-1 | NA | NA | TGTGCCAGCAGCCATGCCGGGACACTAGACACTGAAGCTTTCTTT | CASSHAGTLDTEAFF
TRBJ2-7 | TRBV20-1 | many | TRBD2 | TGCAGTGCTAGAGATCATAACGGGGGGGACCCACACGAGCAGTACTTC | CSARDHNGGDPHEQYF
TRBJ2-7 | TRBV4-1 | few | NA | TGCGCCAGCAGCCAAGGCGCTGGAGGACACGAGCAGTACTTC | CASSQGAGGHEQYF
TRBJ2-3 | TRBV29-1 | many | TRBD1 | TGCAGCGTTGAGGGACAGAGACTCACAGATACGCAGTATTTT | CSVEGQRLTDTQYF
TRBJ1-1 | TRBV28 | many | NA | TGTGCCAGCAGTTTAGGGCGGCTTGAAGCTTTCTTT | CASSLGRLEAFF
TRBJ2-5 | TRBV4-1 | few | NA | TGCGCCAGCAGCCAAGAAGGCAGGGGCGGAGAGACCCAGTACTTC | CASSQEGRGGETQYF
TRBJ1-4 | TRBV9 | NA | NA | TGTGCCAGCAGCGTTCGGCCAGGGGTGGGTGAAAAACTGTTTTTT | CASSVRPGVGEKLFF
TRBJ2-1 | TRBV20-1 | many | TRBD2 | TGCAGTGCTAGAGACACGACTAGCGGGGGAGGTAATGAGCAGTTCTTC | CSARDTTSGGGNEQFF
TRBJ2-7 | TRBV5-6 | few | NA | TGTGCCAGCAGCTTGGGTGGGCAGGGACATCGAATAGTCTTCGAGCAGTACTTC | CASSLGGQGHRIVFEQYF
TRBJ2-7 | TRBV7-9 | many | NA | TGTGCCAGCAGCTTATCGACAGTACTCTCCTACGAGCAGTACTTC | CASSLSTVLSYEQYF
TRBJ2-7 | TRBV6-1 | many | TRBD2 | TGTGCCAGCAGGAAGCGGGACTCCTACGAGCAGTACTTC | CASRKRDSYEQYF
TRBJ2-5 | TRBV7-2 | many | NA | TGTGCCAGCAGCACAGTCCCGGGACACGAAGAGACCCAGTACTTC | CASSTVPGHEETQYF
TRBJ2-2 | TRBV11-3 | NA | NA | TGTGCCAGCAGCCTACACGGCACCGGGGAGCTGTTTTTT | CASSLHGTGELFF
TRBJ2-7 | TRBV6-5 | many | TRBD1 | TGTGCCAGCAGTTACCAGGGGGCACGGGACTACGAGCAGTACTTC | CASSYQGARDYEQYF
TRBJ1-2 | TRBV7-9 | NA | NA | TGTGCCATCGACGGCTCGCAGGAGCGGCGATTTGGCTACACCTTC | CAIDGSQERRFGYTF
TRBJ1-1 | TRBV6-6 | NA | NA | TGTGCCAGCAGTTACTCCACCGGGGGCATCACTGAAGCTTTCTTT | CASSYSTGGITEAFF
TRBJ1-5 | TRBV18 | many | TRBD1 | TGTGCCAGCCGGGCCACAGGGGATCAGCCCCAGCATTTT | CASRATGDQPQHF
TRBJ2-7 | TRBV4-2 | NA | NA | TGTGCCAGCAGCCAAGATCATACCTACGAGCAGTACTTC | CASSQDHTYEQYF
TRBJ2-1 | TRBV7-9 | NA | NA | TGTGCCAGCAGCCCGTGGGTAGCAGCCCTCAATGAGCAGTTCTTC | CASSPWVAALNEQFF
TRBJ2-3 | TRBV11-1 | many | NA | TGTGCCAGCAGCCGGACTGCCCTCACGGTTACGCAGTATTTT | CASSRTALTVTQYF
TRBJ2-2 | TRBV20-1 | many | NA | TGCAGTGCTAGTCCTGATTGGGGGCAGCCGAACACCGGGGAGCTGTTTTTT | CSASPDWGQPNTGELFF
TRBJ2-1 | TRBV28 | NA | NA | TGTGCCAGCAGTTTATTAGGGGGGGCCTCCTACAATGAGCAGTTCTTC | CASSLLGGASYNEQFF
TRBJ2-1 | TRBV9 | NA | TRBD2 | TGTGCCAGCAGCTCGGTAGTGGGAGGGCTGAATGAGCAGTTCTTC | CASSSVVGGLNEQFF
TRBJ1-5 | TRBV4-1 | few | TRBD1 | TGCGCCAGCAGCCAAGATCCGGGACAGGGGTGGCCCCAGCATTTT | CASSQDPGQGWPQHF
TRBJ1-5 | TRBV6-4 | NA | TRBD1 | TGTGCCAGCAGTGAAAGGACAGGGCGGGTCAATCAGCCCCAGCATTTT | CASSERTGRVNQPQHF
TRBJ2-7 | TRBV10-3 | NA | NA | TGTGCCATCAGTGCAGGGGGGCACGAGCAGTACTTC | CAISAGGHEQYF
TRBJ1-3 | TRBV29-1 | few | NA | TGCAGCGTACGAGGGGGTTCTGGAAACACCATATATTTT | CSVRGGSGNTIYF
TRBJ1-2 | TRBV20-1 | NA | NA | TGCAGTGCTGGGGAGGCCTATCATGGCTACACCTTC | CSAGEAYHGYTF
TRBJ2-1 | TRBV12-3/TRBV12-4 | NA | TRBD2 | TGTGCCAGCAGCGGACTAGCGGACTCCTACAATGAGCAGTTCTTC | CASSGLADSYNEQFF
TRBJ1-4 | TRBV5-1 | many | TRBD1 | TGCGCCAGCAGCTCTGGACAGGACCAATTTATCTGGGATGAAAAACTGTTTTTT | CASSSGQDQFIWDEKLFF
TRBJ2-7 | TRBV10-3 | many | TRBD1 | TGTGCCATCAGTGAAGGACAGGGTTTGGACGAGCAGTACTTC | CAISEGQGLDEQYF
TRBJ2-5 | TRBV6-9 | NA | NA | TGTGCCAGCAGTTACACAGGGAAAGAGACCCAGTACTTC | CASSYTGKETQYF